Below, 9 T cell receptor beta chains from the same sample are listed, as sequenced in a study of T cell repertoires in cytomegalovirus infection. From the reads, TCRdb called clonotypes with MiXCR, one entry per CDR3 protein. In the table there are 250,000 to 350,000 distinct CDR3 sequences, roughly a quarter of which are singletons. The source material was PBMCs. The receptor set was obtained from a human donor in good health (CMV status not recorded). Some clones in this sample may be carry-over from other donors' samples.

The gene calls are TRBV6-6 and TRBJ2-6; possibly TRBD1 for D (5 bases). There are 15 residues in the CDR3. The germline CDR1 and CDR2 sequences are MNHNY and SVGAGI (reference sequence). The V end lost 6 bases, the J end lost 0 bases, and 9 bases lay between the germline ends. The CDR3 bases are TGTGCCAGCAGACCCGACAGCTCTGGGGCCAACGTCCTGACTTTC. It is translated as CASRPDSSGANVLTF.

This clonotype appeared a few times. J is TRBJ2-1 and V is TRBV6-4, with a tentative D call TRBD2 (5 bases). The V gene's germline CDR1 is MRHNA and CDR2 SNTAGT. This CDR3 is 16 amino acids long. Trimming removed 0 bases from V and 4 bases from J, with 13 bases in between. The CDR3 bases are TGTGCCAGCAGTGACTCCTCGGCGGGCTCTTACAATGAGCAGTTCTTC. It specifies CASSDSSAGSYNEQFF.

The table lists this clonotype with many counts. This chain links TRBV6-2 or TRBV6-3 with TRBJ2-5; 10 bases fit TRBD1. Germline V lookup: CDR1 MNHEY, CDR2 SVGEGT. This CDR3 spans 16 amino acids. The ends lost 7 bases at V and 5 bases at J; junction bases unmatched: 13. CDR3 nucleotide sequence: TGTGCCAGCAACGACCTCCCCCCGGACAGGGGGGAGACCCAGTACTTC. Translation gives CASNDLPPDRGETQYF.

The chain carries TRBV10-2 and TRBJ2-3; D is uncertain. The CDR3 is made up of 14 amino acids. Germline CDR1 WSHSY, CDR2 SAAADI. The V gene lost 6 bases and the J gene lost 5 bases, with 15 bases spanning the gap. The CDR3 DNA is TGCGCCAGCAGACCGGGCCCTCAAAGAGATACGCAGTATTTT. Its translation is CASRPGPQRDTQYF.

The genes are TRBV11-2 and TRBJ2-3, with 7 nucleotides matching TRBD2. This CDR3 is built from 14 residues. Germline CDR1 and CDR2: SGHAT and FQNNGV. Unmatched junction bases numbered 7, after V lost 5 bases and J lost 5 bases. The CDR3 loop is CASSTRLAVDTQYF. The CDR3 DNA sequence: TGTGCCAGCAGCACGCGCCTAGCGGTAGATACGCAGTATTTT.

The rearrangement links TRBV30 to TRBJ1-1, with D unclear. Germline V gives CDR1 GTSNPN, CDR2 SVGIG (reference sequence). V shed 0 bases and J shed 6 bases, with 11 bases lying between them. CDR3 length: 13 residues. CDR3 coding DNA: TGTGCCTGGAGTGTACTGAAGTTTGCTGAAGCTTTCTTT. Translation gives CAWSVLKFAEAFF.

This clonotype was seen at least ten times. This chain links TRBV7-2 with TRBJ1-1; D perhaps matches TRBD1 (6 bases). Per germline, CDR1 SGHTA and CDR2 FQGNSA. V lost 5 bases and J lost 1, with 14 bases in between. The CDR3 has 15 amino acids. The CDR3 sequence: CASSPRGSPNTEAFF. DNA of the CDR3: TGTGCCAGCAGCCCAAGGGGGTCCCCGAACACTGAAGCTTTCTTT.

The table lists this clonotype with a few counts. The V call is TRBV7-2, the J call TRBJ2-7; the D gene is possibly TRBD2 (6 bases). Per germline, CDR1 SGHTA and CDR2 FQGNSA. This CDR3 has 14 amino acids. V lost 3 bases and J lost 3, with 12 bases in between. This chain's CDR3 is CASSFGSGYYEQYF. Here the CDR3 DNA reads TGTGCCAGCAGCTTTGGTAGCGGTTACTACGAGCAGTACTTC.

The chain recombines TRBV6-2 or TRBV6-3 with TRBJ2-1; D is unresolved. The CDR3 loop spans 13 amino acids. Germline V gene lookup returns CDR1 MNHEY and CDR2 SVGEGT. Trimming took off 7 bases at V and 2 bases at J, with 9 bases between the two ends. CDR3 in amino acids: CASIRAPYNEQFF. CDR3 nucleotide sequence: TGTGCCAGCATTAGGGCCCCCTACAATGAGCAGTTCTTC.